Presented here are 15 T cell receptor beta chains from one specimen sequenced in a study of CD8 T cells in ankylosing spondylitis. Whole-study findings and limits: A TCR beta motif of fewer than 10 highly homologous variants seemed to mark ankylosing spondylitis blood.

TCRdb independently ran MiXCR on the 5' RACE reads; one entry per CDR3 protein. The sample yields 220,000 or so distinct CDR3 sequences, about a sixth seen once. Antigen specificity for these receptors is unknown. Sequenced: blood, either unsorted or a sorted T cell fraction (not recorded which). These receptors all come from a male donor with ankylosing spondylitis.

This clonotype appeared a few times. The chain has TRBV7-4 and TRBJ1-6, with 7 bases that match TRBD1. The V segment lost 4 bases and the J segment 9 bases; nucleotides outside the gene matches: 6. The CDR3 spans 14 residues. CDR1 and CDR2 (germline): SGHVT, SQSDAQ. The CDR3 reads CASSSHRGSSPLHF. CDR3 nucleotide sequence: TGTGCCAGCAGCTCCCACAGGGGAAGTTCACCCCTCCACTTT.

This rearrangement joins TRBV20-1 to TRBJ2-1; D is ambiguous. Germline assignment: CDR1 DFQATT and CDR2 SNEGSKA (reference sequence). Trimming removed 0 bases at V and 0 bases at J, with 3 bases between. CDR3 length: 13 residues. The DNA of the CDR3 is TGCAGTGCTAGAGATTACTCCTACAATGAGCAGTTCTTC. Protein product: CSARDYSYNEQFF.

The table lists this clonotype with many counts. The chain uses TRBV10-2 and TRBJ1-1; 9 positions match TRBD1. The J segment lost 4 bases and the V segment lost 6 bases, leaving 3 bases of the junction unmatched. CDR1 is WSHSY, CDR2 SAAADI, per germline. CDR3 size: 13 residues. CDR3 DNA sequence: TGCGCCAGCAGCCACAGGGGGCCCACTGAAGCTTTCTTT. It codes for CASSHRGPTEAFF.

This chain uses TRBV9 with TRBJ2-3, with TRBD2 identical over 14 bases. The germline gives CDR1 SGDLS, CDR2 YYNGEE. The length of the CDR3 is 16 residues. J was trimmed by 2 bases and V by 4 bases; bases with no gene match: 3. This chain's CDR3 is CASSPGLAGATDTQYF. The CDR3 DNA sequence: TGTGCCAGCAGCCCGGGACTAGCGGGGGCCACAGATACGCAGTATTTT.

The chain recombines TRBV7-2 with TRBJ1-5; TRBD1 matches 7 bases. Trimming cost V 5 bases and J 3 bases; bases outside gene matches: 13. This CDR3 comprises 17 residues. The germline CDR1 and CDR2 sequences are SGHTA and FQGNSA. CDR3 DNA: TGTGCCAGCAGCCCCGGGACAGTCGACCAACCCAATCAGCCCCAGCATTTT. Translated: CASSPGTVDQPNQPQHF.

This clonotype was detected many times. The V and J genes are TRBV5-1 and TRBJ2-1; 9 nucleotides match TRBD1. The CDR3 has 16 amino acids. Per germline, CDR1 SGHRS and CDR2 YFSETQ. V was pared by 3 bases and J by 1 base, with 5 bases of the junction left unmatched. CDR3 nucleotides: TGCGCCAGCAGCTCCCCCGGGACAGGGTCCTACAATGAGCAGTTCTTC. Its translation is CASSSPGTGSYNEQFF.

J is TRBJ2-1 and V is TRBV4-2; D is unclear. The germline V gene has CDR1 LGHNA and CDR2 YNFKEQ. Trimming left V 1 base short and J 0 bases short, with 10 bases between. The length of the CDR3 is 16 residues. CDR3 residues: CASSQGDGSSYNEQFF. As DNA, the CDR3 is TGTGCCAGCAGCCAAGGCGACGGAAGCTCCTACAATGAGCAGTTCTTC.

CDR3 amino acids: CASSPGGTFTEAFF. CDR3 DNA sequence: TGTGCCAGCAGTCCGGGAGGGACCTTTACTGAAGCTTTCTTT. The V call is TRBV28, the J call TRBJ1-1; tentative D call: TRBD1 (5 bases). Looked up from germline, CDR1 is MDHEN and CDR2 is SYDVKM. V was pared by 5 bases and J by 5 bases, with 15 bases between. CDR3 length: 14 amino acids.

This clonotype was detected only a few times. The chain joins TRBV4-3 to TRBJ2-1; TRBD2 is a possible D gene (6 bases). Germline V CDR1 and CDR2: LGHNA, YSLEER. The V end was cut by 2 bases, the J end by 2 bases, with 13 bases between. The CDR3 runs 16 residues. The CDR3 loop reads CASSQLSGPPYNEQFF. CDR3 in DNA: TGCGCCAGCAGCCAACTCAGCGGGCCGCCCTACAATGAGCAGTTCTTC.

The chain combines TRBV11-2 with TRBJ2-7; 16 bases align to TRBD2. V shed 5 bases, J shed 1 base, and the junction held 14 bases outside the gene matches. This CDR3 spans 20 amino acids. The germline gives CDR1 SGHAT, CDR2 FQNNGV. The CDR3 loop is CASSTRTGLAGGPNSYEQYF. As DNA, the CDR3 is TGTGCCAGCAGCACCAGGACGGGACTAGCGGGAGGGCCAAATTCCTACGAGCAGTACTTC.

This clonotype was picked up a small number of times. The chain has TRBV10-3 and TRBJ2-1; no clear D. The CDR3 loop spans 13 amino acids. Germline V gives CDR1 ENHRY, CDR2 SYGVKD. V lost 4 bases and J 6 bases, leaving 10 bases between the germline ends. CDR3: CAISAPNSNEQFF. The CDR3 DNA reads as TGTGCCATCAGTGCCCCCAATTCCAATGAGCAGTTCTTC.

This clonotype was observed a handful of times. This CDR3 reads CASGLVGGIGTEAFF. In nucleotides, the CDR3 is TGTGCTAGTGGTTTGGTGGGCGGAATAGGTACTGAAGCTTTCTTT. V is TRBV12-5 and J is TRBJ1-1; D call uncertain. The CDR3 is 15 residues long. The V end lost 0 bases, the J end lost 5 bases, and 13 bases lay between the germline ends. Germline CDR1 is LGHNT and CDR2 is FRNRAP.

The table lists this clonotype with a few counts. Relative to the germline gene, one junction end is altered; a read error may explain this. The CDR3 DNA reads TGCAGCTTTGAGATCACAGCCAATGAGCAGTTCTTC. Protein: CSFEITANEQFF. The chain employs TRBV29-1 and TRBJ2-1, with D unresolved. CDR3 size: 12 residues. The germline V gene has CDR1 SQVTM and CDR2 ANQGSEA.

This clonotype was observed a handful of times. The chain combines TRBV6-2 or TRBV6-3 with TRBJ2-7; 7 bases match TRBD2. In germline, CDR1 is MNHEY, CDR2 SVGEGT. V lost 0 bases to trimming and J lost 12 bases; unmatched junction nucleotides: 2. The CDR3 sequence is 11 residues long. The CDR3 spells CASSYSTSTYF. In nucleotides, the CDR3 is TGTGCCAGCAGTTACTCGACTAGCACGTACTTC.

The chain's CDR3 is CASSAYSSGQETQYF. Here the CDR3 DNA reads TGTGCCAGCAGCGCCTACTCTAGCGGCCAAGAGACCCAGTACTTC. This chain uses TRBV3-1 with TRBJ2-5; 7 bases line up with TRBD2. J was trimmed by 1 base and V by 5 bases; bases with no gene match: 7. CDR3 length: 15 amino acids. The germline V gene has CDR1 LGHDT and CDR2 YNNKEL (reference sequence).